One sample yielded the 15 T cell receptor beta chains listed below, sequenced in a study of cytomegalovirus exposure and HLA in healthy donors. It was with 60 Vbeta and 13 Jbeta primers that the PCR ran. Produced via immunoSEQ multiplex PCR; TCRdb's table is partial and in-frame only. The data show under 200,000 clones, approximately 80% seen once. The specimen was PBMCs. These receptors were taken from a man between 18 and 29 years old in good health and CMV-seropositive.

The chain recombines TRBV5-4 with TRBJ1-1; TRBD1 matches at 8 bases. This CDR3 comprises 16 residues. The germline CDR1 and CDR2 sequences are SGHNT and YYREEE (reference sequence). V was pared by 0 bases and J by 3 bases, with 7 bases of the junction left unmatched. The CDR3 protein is CASSLASGGADTEAFF. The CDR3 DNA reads TGTGCCAGCAGCTTGGCCTCAGGGGGCGCGGACACTGAAGCTTTCTTT.

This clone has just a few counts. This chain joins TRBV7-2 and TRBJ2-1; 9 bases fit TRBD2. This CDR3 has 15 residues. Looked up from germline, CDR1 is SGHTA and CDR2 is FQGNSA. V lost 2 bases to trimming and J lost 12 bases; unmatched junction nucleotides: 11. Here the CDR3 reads CASSLSGGGGAMQFF. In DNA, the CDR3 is TGTGCCAGCAGCTTAAGTGGGGGCGGGGGGGCCATGCAGTTCTTC.

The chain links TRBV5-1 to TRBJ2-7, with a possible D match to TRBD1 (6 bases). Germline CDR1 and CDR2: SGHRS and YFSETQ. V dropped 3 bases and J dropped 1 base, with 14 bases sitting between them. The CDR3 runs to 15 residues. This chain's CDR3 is CASSYFMGTSYEQYF. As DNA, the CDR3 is TGCGCCAGCAGCTATTTTATGGGGACATCCTACGAGCAGTACTTC.

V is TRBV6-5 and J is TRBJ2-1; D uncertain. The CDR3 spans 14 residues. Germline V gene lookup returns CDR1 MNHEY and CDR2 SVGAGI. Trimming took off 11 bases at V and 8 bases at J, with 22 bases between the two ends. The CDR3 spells CASRLLVGVHEQFF. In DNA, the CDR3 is TGTGCCTCCCGACTGCTAGTTGGAGTCCATGAGCAGTTCTTC.

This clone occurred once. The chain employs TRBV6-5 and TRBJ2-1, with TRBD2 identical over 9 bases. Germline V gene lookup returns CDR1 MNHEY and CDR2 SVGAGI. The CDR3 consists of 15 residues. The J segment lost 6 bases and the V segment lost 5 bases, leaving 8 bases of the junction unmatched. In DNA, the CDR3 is TGTGCCAGCAGTAAACCGGGACTAGCCGTCAATGAGCAGTTCTTC. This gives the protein CASSKPGLAVNEQFF.

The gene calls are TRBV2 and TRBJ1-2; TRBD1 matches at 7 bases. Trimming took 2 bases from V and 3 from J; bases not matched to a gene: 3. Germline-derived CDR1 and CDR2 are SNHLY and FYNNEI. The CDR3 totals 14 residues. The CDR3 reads CASSELDRDYGYTF. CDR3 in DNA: TGTGCCAGCAGTGAACTCGACAGGGACTATGGCTACACCTTC.

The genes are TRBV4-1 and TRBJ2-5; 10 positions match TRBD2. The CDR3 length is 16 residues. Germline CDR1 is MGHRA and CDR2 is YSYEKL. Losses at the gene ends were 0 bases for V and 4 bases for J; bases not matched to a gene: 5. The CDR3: CASSQETSGNRETQYF. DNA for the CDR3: TGCGCCAGCAGCCAAGAAACTAGCGGGAACCGAGAGACCCAGTACTTC.

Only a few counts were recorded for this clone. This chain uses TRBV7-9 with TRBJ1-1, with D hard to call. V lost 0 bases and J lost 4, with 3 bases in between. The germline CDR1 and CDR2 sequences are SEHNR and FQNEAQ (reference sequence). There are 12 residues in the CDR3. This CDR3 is CASSLASTEAFF. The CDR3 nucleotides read TGTGCCAGCAGCTTAGCTAGCACTGAAGCTTTCTTT.

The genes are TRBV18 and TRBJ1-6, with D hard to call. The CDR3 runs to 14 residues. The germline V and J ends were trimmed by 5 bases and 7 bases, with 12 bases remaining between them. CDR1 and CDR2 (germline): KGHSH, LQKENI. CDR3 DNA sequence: TGTGCCAGCTCAACAAAGGAGCTAAATTCACCCCTCCACTTT. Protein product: CASSTKELNSPLHF.

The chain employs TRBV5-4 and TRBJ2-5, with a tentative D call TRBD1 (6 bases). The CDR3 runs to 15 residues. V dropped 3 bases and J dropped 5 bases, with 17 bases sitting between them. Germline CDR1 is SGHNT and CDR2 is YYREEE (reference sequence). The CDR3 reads CASSSQLGGLETQYF. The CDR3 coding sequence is TGTGCCAGCAGCTCCCAGCTAGGGGGTCTGGAGACCCAGTACTTC.

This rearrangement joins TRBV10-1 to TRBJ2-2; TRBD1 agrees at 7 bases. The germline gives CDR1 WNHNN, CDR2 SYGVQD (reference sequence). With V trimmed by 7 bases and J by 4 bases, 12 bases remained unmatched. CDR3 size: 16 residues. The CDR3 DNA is TGCGCCAGCAACCCCTCTAGGGGGCGAGTCACCGGGGAGCTGTTTTTT. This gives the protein CASNPSRGRVTGELFF.

CDR3 amino acids: CASSPGQLANYGYTF. DNA for the CDR3: TGTGCCAGCAGTCCGGGACAACTAGCTAACTATGGCTACACCTTC. The chain links TRBV6-1 to TRBJ1-2, with D tentatively TRBD1 (6 bases). The CDR3 has 15 residues. Germline V gene lookup returns CDR1 MNHNS and CDR2 SASEGT. V dropped 5 bases and J dropped 0 bases, with 13 bases sitting between them.

The CDR3 coding sequence is TGCGCCAGCAGCCCGTCCACCGGCTATGGCTACACCTTC. Protein product: CASSPSTGYGYTF. The rearrangement uses TRBV5-1 and TRBJ1-2; D call uncertain. V was clipped by 4 bases and J by 4 bases, with 11 bases between them. This CDR3 has 13 residues. CDR1 and CDR2 (germline): SGHRS, YFSETQ.

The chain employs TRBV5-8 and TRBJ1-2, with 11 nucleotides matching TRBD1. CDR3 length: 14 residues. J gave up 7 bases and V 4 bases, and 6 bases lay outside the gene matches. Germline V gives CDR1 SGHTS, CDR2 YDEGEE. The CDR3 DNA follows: TGTGCCAGCAGCAGACGGGACAGGGGGGTTGGCTACACCTTC. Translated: CASSRRDRGVGYTF.

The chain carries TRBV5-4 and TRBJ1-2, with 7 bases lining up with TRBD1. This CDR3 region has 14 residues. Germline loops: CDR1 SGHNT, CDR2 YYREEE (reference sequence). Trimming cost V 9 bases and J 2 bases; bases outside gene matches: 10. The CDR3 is CATHSQGRNYGYTF. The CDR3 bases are TGTGCCACCCATTCACAGGGGAGGAACTATGGCTACACCTTC.